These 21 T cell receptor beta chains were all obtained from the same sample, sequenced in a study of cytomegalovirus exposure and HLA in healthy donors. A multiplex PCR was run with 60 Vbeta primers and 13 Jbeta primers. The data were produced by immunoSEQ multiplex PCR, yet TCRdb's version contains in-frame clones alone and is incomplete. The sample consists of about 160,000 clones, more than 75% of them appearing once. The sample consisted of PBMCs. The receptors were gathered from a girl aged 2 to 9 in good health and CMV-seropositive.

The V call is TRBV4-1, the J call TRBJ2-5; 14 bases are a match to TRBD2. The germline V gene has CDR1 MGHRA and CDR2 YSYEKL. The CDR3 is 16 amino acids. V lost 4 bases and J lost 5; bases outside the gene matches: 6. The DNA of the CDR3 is TGCGCCAGCAGCCCGGGACTAGCGGGAGCAGGGGAGACCCAGTACTTC. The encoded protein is CASSPGLAGAGETQYF.

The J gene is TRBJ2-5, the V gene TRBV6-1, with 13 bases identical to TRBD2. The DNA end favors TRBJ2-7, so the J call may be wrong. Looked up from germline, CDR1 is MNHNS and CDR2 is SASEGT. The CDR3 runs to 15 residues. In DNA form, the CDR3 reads TGTGCCAGCAGTGAAGGGACTAGCGGGAGTTACGAGCAGTACTTC. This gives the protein CASSEGTSGSYEQYF.

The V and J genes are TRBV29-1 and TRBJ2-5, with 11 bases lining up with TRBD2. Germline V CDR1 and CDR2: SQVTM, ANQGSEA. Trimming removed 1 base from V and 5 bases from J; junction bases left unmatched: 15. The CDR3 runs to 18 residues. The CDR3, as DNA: TGCAGCGTTGAAGGTGACCTTGCTAGCGGGAGGAGAGGGGAGACCCAGTACTTC. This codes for CSVEGDLASGRRGETQYF.

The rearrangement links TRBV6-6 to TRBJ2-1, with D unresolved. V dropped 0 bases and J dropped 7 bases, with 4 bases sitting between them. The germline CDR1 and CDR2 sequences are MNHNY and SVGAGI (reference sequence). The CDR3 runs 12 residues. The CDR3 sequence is CASSYSMNEQFF. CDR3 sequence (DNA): TGTGCCAGCAGTTACTCTATGAATGAGCAGTTCTTC.

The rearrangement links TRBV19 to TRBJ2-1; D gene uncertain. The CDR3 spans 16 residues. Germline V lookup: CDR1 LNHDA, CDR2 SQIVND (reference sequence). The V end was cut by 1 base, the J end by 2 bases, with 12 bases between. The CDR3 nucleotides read TGTGCCAGTAGTATAGGAAGTGCGTTTACCTACAATGAGCAGTTCTTC. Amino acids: CASSIGSAFTYNEQFF.

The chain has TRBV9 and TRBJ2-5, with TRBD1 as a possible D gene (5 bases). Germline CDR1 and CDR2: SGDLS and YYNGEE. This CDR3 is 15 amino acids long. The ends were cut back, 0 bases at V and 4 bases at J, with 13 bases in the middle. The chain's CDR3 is CASSVGSGRGETQYF. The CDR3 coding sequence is TGTGCCAGCAGCGTAGGGTCAGGGCGAGGAGAGACCCAGTACTTC.

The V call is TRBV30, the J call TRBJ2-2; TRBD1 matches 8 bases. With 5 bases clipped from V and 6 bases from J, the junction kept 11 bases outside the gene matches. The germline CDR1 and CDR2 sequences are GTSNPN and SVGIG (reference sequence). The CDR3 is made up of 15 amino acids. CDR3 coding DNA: TGTGCCTGGTCAGGACAGGGCTTTCTCTCCGGGGAGCTGTTTTTT. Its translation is CAWSGQGFLSGELFF.

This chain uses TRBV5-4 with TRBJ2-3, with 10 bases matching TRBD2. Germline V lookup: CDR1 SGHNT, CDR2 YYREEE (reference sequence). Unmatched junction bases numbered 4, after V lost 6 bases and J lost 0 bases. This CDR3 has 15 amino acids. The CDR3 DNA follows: TGTGCCAGCACCGGACTAGCGGCTAGCACAGATACGCAGTATTTT. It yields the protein CASTGLAASTDTQYF. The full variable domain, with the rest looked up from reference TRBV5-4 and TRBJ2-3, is ETGVTQSPTHLIKTRGQQVTLRCSSQSGHNTVSWYQQALGQGPQFIFQYYREEENGRGNFPPRFSGLQFPNYSSELNVNALELDDSALYLCASTGLAASTDTQYFGPGTRLTVL.

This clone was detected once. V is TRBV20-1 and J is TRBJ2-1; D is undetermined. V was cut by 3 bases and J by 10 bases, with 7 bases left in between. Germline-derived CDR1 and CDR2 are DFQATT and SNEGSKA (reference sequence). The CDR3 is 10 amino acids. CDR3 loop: CSASAREQFF. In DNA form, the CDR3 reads TGCAGTGCTAGTGCGAGAGAGCAGTTCTTC.

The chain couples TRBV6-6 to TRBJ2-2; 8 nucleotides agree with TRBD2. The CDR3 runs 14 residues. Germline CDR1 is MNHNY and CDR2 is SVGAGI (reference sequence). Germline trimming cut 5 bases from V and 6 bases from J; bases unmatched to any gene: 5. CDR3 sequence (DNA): TGTGCCAGCAGTGGACTAGCCGGTCCCGGGGAGCTGTTTTTT. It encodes CASSGLAGPGELFF.

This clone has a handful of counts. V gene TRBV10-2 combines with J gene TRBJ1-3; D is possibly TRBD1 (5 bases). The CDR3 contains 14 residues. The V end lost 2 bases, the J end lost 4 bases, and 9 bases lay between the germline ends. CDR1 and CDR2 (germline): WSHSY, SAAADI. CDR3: CASSEGYRGNTIYF. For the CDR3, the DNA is TGCGCCAGCAGTGAGGGATACAGGGGAAACACCATATATTTT.

The CDR3 here is CASSLSGQGQETQYF. CDR3 DNA sequence: TGTGCCAGCAGCTTGTCGGGACAGGGGCAAGAGACCCAGTACTTC. The chain joins TRBV7-8 to TRBJ2-5, with 10 bases aligning to TRBD1. Per the germline V gene, CDR1 is SGHVS and CDR2 is FQNEAQ. The CDR3 consists of 15 residues. The V and J ends lost 3 bases and 2 bases, in that order; junction bases with no gene match: 3.

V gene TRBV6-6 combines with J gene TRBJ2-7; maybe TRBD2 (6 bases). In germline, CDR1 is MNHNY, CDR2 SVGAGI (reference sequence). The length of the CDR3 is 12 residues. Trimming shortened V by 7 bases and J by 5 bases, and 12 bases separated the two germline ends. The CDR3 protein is CASNLGGDEQYF. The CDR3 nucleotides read TGTGCCAGCAACCTGGGCGGGGACGAGCAGTACTTC.

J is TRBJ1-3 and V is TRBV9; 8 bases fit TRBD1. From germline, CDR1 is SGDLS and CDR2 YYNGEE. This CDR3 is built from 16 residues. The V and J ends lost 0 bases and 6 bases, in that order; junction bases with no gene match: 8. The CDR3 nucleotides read TGTGCCAGCAGCGTAGCTACGAGCAGGGGGCAAAACACCATATATTTT. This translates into CASSVATSRGQNTIYF.

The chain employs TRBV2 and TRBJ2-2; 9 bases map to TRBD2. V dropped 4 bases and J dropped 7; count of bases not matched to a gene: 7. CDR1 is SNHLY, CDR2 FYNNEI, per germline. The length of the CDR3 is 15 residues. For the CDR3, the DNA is TGTGCCAGCAGTGGGGTAGCGGGAGTCGGCGGGGAGCTGTTTTTT. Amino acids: CASSGVAGVGGELFF.

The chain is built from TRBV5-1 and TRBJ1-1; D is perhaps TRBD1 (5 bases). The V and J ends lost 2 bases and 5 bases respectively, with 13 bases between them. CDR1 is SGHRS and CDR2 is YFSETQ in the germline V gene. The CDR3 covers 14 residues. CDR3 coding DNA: TGCGCCAGCAGCTTAAGGGGATTAGAAACTGAAGCTTTCTTT. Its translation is CASSLRGLETEAFF.

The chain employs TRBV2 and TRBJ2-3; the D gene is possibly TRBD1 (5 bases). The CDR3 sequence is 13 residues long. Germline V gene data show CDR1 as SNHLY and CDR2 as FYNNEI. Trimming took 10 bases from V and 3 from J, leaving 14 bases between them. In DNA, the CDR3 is TGTGCCACGGAACGGGCAGGGACAGATACGCAGTATTTT. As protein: CATERAGTDTQYF.

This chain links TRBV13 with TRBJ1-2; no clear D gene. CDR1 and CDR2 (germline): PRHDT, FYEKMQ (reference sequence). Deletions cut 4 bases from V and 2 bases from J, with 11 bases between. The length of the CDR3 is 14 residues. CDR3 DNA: TGTGCCAGCAGCTCTCCCGGGGAAAACTATGGCTACACCTTC. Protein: CASSSPGENYGYTF.

The CDR3 nucleotides are TGTGCCTGGAGTGTATTGGGGAGTGAAGCTTTCTTT. This encodes CAWSVLGSEAFF. The rearrangement links TRBV30 to TRBJ1-1; no reliable D call. From germline, CDR1 is GTSNPN and CDR2 SVGIG (reference sequence). The CDR3 has 12 residues. The V end was cut by 0 bases, the J end by 7 bases, with 9 bases between. The complete variable domain, with remaining parts taken from reference TRBV30 and TRBJ1-1, reads SQTIHQWPATLVQPVGSPLSLECTVEGTSNPNLYWYRQAAGRGLQLLFYSVGIGQISSEVPQNLSASRPQDRQFILSSKKLLLSDSGFYLCAWSVLGSEAFFGQGTRLTVV.

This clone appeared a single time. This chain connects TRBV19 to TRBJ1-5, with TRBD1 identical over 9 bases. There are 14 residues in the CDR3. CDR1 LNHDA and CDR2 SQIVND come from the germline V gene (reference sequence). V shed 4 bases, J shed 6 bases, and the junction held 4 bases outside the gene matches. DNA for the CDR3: TGTGCCAGTAGTACCAGACAGGGGGGTCAGCCCCAGCATTTT. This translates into CASSTRQGGQPQHF.

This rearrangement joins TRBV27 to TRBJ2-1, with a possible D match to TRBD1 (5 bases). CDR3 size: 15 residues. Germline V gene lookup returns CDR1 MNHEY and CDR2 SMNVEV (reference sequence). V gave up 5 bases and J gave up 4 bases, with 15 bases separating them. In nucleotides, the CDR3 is TGTGCCAGCAGTATGACAGTTACCAGTTACAATGAGCAGTTCTTC. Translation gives CASSMTVTSYNEQFF.